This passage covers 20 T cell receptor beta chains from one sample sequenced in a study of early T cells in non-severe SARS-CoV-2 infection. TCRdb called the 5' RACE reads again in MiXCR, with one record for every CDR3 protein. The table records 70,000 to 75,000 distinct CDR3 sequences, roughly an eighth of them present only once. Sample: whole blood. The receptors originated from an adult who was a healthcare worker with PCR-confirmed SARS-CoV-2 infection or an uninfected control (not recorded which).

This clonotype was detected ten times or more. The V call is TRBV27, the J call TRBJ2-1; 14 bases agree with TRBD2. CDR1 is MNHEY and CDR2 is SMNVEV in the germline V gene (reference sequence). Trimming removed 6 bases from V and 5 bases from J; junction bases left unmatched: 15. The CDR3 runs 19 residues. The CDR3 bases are TGTGCCAGCAGGGCCCGACTAGCGGGAGGGATGGGCACGGACAATGAGCAGTTCTTC. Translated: CASRARLAGGMGTDNEQFF.

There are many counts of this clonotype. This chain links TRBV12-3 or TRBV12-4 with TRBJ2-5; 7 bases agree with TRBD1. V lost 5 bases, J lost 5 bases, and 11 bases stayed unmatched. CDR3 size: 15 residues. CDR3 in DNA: TGTGCCAGCAGTCAGCGACAGGGTAACACGGAGACCCAGTACTTC. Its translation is CASSQRQGNTETQYF.

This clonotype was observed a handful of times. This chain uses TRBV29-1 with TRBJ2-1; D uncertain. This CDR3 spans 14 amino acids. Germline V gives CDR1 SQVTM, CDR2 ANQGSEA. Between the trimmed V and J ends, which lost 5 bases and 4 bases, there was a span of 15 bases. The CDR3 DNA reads TGCAGCGTTAAAGGATCTGACTCTTACAATGAGCAGTTCTTC. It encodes CSVKGSDSYNEQFF.

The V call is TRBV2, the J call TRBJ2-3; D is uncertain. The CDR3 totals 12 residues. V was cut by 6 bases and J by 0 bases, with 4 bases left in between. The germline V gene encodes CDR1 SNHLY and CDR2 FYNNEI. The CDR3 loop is CASRSSTDTQYF. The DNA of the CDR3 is TGTGCCAGCAGGTCTAGCACAGATACGCAGTATTTT.

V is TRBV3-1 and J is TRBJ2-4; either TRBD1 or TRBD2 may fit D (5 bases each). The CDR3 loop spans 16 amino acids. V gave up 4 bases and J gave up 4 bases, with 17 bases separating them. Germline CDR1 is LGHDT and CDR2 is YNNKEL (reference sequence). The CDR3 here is CASSPDRGVLKNIQYF. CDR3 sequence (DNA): TGTGCCAGCAGCCCTGATAGGGGAGTTCTTAAAAACATTCAGTACTTC.

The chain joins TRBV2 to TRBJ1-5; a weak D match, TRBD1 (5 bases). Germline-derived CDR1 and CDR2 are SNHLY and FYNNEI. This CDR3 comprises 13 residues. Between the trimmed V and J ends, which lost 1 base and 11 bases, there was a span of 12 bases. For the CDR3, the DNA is TGTGCCAGCAGTGAAGGGAGGGGTTTGGCCCAGCATTTT. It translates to CASSEGRGLAQHF.

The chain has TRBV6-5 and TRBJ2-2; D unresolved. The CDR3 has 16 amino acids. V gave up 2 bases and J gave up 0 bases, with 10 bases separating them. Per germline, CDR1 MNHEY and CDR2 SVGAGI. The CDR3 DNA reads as TGTGCCAGCAGTTACCGTGGGATAACGAACACCGGGGAGCTGTTTTTT. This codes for CASSYRGITNTGELFF.

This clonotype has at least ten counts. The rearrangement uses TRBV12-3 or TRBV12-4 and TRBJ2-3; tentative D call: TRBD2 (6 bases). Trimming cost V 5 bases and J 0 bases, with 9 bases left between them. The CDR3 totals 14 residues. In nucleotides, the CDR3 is TGTGCCAGCAGTCTGGGACTTAGCACAGATACGCAGTATTTT. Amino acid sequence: CASSLGLSTDTQYF.

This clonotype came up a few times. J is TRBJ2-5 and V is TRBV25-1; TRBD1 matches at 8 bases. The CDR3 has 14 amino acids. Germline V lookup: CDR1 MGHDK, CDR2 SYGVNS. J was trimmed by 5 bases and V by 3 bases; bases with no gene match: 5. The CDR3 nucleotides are TGTGCCAGCAGTGAGTGGACAGGGAAGGAGACCCAGTACTTC. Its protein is CASSEWTGKETQYF.

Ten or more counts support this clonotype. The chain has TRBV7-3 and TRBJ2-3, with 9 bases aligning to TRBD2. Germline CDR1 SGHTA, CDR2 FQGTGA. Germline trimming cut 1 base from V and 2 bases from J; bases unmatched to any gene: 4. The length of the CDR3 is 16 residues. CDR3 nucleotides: TGTGCCAGCAGCTTAAGGGCTAGCGGGACCACAGATACGCAGTATTTT. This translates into CASSLRASGTTDTQYF.

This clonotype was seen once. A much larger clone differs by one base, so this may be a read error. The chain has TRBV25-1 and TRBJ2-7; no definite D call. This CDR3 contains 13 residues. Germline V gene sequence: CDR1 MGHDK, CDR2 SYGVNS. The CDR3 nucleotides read TGTGCCAGCAGTGCTGGCTATACGGGCGAGCAGCACTTC. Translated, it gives CASSAGYTGEQHF.

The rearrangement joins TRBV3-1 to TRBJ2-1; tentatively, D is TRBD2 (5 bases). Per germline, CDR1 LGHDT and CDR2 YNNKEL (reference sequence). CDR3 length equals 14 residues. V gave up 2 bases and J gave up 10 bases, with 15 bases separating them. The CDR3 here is CASSQLLIAREQFF. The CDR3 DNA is TGTGCCAGCAGCCAACTACTGATAGCGAGGGAGCAGTTCTTC.

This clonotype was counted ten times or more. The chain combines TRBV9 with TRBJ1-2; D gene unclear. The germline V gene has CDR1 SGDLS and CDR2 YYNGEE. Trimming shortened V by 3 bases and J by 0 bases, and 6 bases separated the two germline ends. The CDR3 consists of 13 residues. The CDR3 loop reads CASSAAANYGYTF. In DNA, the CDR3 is TGTGCCAGCAGCGCAGCCGCTAACTATGGCTACACCTTC.

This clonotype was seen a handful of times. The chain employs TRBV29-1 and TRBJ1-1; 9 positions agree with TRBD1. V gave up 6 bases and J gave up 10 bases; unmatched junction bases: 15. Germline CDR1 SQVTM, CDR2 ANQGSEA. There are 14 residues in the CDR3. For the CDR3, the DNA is TGCAGCGTCGCGGACAGGGGCTCCCTCGATGGAGCTTTCTTT. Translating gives CSVADRGSLDGAFF.

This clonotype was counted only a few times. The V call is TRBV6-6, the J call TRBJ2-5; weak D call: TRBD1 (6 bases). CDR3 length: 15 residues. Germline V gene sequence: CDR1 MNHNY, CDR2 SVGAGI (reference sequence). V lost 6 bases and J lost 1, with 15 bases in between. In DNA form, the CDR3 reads TGTGCCAGCAGCCGGGGACAAAATTTCCAAGAGACCCAGTACTTC. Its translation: CASSRGQNFQETQYF.

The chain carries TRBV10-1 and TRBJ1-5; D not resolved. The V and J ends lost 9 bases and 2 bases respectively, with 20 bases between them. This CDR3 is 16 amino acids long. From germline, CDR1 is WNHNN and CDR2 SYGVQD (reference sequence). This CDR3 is CARDSTNLEGNQPQHF. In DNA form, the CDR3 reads TGCGCCAGGGATTCAACCAACTTAGAGGGCAATCAGCCCCAGCATTTT.

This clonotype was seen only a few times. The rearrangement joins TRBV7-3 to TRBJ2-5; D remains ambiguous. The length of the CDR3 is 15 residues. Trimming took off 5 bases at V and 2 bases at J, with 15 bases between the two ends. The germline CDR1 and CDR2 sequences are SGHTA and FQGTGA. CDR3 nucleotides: TGTGCCAGCAGCGAAAGAGGTACCAGGCAAGAGACCCAGTACTTC. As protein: CASSERGTRQETQYF.

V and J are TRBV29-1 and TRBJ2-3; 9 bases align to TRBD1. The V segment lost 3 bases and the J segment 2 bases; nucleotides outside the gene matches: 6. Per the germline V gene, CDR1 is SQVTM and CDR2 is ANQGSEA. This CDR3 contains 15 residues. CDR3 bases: TGCAGCGTTGACGGACAGGGGACAACCACAGATACGCAGTATTTT. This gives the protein CSVDGQGTTTDTQYF.

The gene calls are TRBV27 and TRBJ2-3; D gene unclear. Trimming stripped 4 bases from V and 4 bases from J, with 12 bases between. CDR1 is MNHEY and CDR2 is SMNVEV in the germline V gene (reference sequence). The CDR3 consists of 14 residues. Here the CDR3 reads CASSSPLLPDTQYF. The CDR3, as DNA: TGTGCCAGCAGTTCCCCTCTCCTCCCAGATACGCAGTATTTT.

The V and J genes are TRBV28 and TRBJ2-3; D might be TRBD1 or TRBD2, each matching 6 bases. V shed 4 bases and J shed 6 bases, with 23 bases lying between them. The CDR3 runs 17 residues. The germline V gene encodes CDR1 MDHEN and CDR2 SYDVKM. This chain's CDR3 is CASSSKHLGGISDTQYF. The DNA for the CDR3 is TGTGCCAGCAGTTCAAAACATCTAGGGGGGATCTCGGATACGCAGTATTTT.